One and the same sample provided the 20 T cell receptor beta chains below, sequenced in a study of shared clonotypes between healthy human individuals. TCRdb keeps only in-frame clones here, not all; method: immunoSEQ multiplex PCR. The sample records some 1,600,000 clones, 98% being singletons. Sequencing was done on a sample of naive CD4+ T cells sorted from blood. The sample's subset: CD45RA+ positively selected. The receptor source for this set is a man between 25 and 39 years old in good health.

This sequence joins TRBV25-1 and TRBJ2-7; D might be TRBD2 (6 bases). The CDR3 totals 13 residues. From germline, CDR1 is MGHDK and CDR2 SYGVNS. V was cut by 4 bases and J by 5 bases, with 12 bases left in between. The CDR3 region has the DNA TGTGCCAGCAGTGCGACGGGGGTCCACGAGCAGTACTTC. Translating gives CASSATGVHEQYF.

The chain is built from TRBV10-3 and TRBJ2-2; 7 bases are shared with TRBD2. The V gene end was trimmed by 3 bases and the J gene end by 5 bases; junction bases not matched to a gene: 6. CDR1 is ENHRY and CDR2 is SYGVKD in the germline V gene. CDR3 length: 15 amino acids. CDR3 residues: CAISDLAARTGELFF. Here the CDR3 DNA reads TGTGCCATCAGTGACCTAGCGGCGAGGACCGGGGAGCTGTTTTTT.

The V and J genes are TRBV18 and TRBJ2-3; 8 positions match TRBD2. Unmatched junction bases numbered 7, after V lost 0 bases and J lost 2 bases. This CDR3 is built from 17 residues. Germline V CDR1 and CDR2: KGHSH, LQKENI. The CDR3 spells CASSPPNPAGDTDTQYF. In DNA, the CDR3 is TGTGCCAGCTCACCACCTAATCCAGCGGGGGACACAGATACGCAGTATTTT.

This clone appeared once. This rearrangement joins TRBV28 to TRBJ1-5; 9 bases align to TRBD1. The CDR3 spans 12 residues. Germline assignment: CDR1 MDHEN and CDR2 SYDVKM. The V and J ends lost 6 bases and 15 bases, in that order; junction bases with no gene match: 9. The DNA for the CDR3 is TGTGCCAGCAGAGCGGAACCGGGACAGGGGCATTTT. It is translated as CASRAEPGQGHF. The variable domain in full, with the rest retrieved from reference TRBV28 and TRBJ1-5, is DVKVTQSSRYLVKRTGEKVFLECVQDMDHENMFWYRQDPGLGLRLIYFSYDVKMKEKGDIPEGYSVSREKKERFSLILESASTNQTSMYLCASRAEPGQGHFGDGTRLSIL.

V is TRBV6-1 and J is TRBJ2-7, with 9 bases lining up with TRBD1. The CDR3 is 16 amino acids. The germline gives CDR1 MNHNS, CDR2 SASEGT. J was trimmed by 2 bases and V by 4 bases; bases with no gene match: 9. In DNA form, the CDR3 reads TGTGCCAGCAGTGTAGGGGGGACAGGGCAGGCCTACGAGCAGTACTTC. It translates to CASSVGGTGQAYEQYF.

The V and J genes are TRBV5-1 and TRBJ1-4; 11 nucleotides agree with TRBD1. Germline CDR1 reads SGHRS; CDR2 reads YFSETQ. This CDR3 region has 18 residues. V shed 0 bases, J shed 2 bases, and the junction held 6 bases outside the gene matches. In DNA, the CDR3 is TGCGCCAGCAGCTTGGGGGACAGGGGGATTTGGACTAATGAAAAACTGTTTTTT. It specifies CASSLGDRGIWTNEKLFF.

This clone was recorded once. The chain links TRBV19 to TRBJ2-3, with 9 bases identical to TRBD2. The length of the CDR3 is 17 residues. Trimming at V came to 7 bases and at J to 3 bases, leaving 14 bases not matched to a gene. Germline lookup yields CDR1 LNHDA and CDR2 SQIVND (reference sequence). CDR3 protein: CASTPTPGREGTDTQYF. DNA of the CDR3: TGTGCCAGTACCCCAACCCCGGGGCGGGAGGGGACAGATACGCAGTATTTT.

The rearrangement links TRBV28 to TRBJ1-4; no definite D call. V was pared by 7 bases and J by 11 bases, with 17 bases between. The CDR3 has 13 amino acids. Germline CDR1 and CDR2: MDHEN and SYDVKM. CDR3 amino acids: CASTLGGFGKLFF. As DNA, the CDR3 is TGTGCCAGCACCCTGGGAGGGTTCGGGAAACTGTTTTTT.

This clone is a singleton in its sample. The chain employs TRBV19 and TRBJ1-4, with 7 bases matching TRBD1. The CDR3 sequence is 14 residues long. Trimming removed 11 bases from V and 3 bases from J; junction bases left unmatched: 9. Germline CDR1 reads LNHDA; CDR2 reads SQIVND (reference sequence). CDR3 bases: TGTGCCCCCTACTCCGGACAGGCTAATGAAAAACTGTTTTTT. It specifies CAPYSGQANEKLFF. Full variable domain (rest looked up from reference TRBV19 and TRBJ1-4): DGGITQSPKYLFRKEGQNVTLSCEQNLNHDAMYWYRQDPGQGLRLIYYSQIVNDFQKGDIAEGYSVSREKKESFPLTVTSAQKNPTAFYLCAPYSGQANEKLFFGSGTQLSVL.

The gene calls are TRBV11-2 and TRBJ1-1; no clear D gene. The CDR3 consists of 15 residues. Germline V gene data show CDR1 as SGHAT and CDR2 as FQNNGV. Between the trimmed V and J ends, which lost 1 base and 5 bases, there was a span of 14 bases. As DNA, the CDR3 is TGTGCCAGCAGCTTAGGAGGTTGGTTGGAGACTGAAGCTTTCTTT. The encoded protein is CASSLGGWLETEAFF.

On this clone itself: This CDR3 is also generated by other DNA sequences in the sample. The J gene is TRBJ1-5, the V gene TRBV6-5; no reliable D call. The CDR3 covers 14 residues. V lost 6 bases and J 4 bases, leaving 13 bases between the germline ends. Germline CDR1 is MNHEY and CDR2 is SVGAGI. The CDR3 protein is CASSPGRANQPQHF. Here the CDR3 DNA reads TGTGCCAGCAGCCCTGGGAGGGCAAATCAGCCCCAGCATTTT.

This chain connects TRBV2 to TRBJ2-7; perhaps TRBD1 as D (6 bases). V was pared by 5 bases and J by 3 bases, with 17 bases between. The CDR3 extends over 15 amino acids. Germline loops: CDR1 SNHLY, CDR2 FYNNEI. The CDR3 DNA reads as TGTGCCAGCAGTTTCACAGGGTCGCTATTCTACGAGCAGTACTTC. Protein sequence: CASSFTGSLFYEQYF.

The chain joins TRBV5-1 to TRBJ1-1; no reliable D call. The germline V gene encodes CDR1 SGHRS and CDR2 YFSETQ. The CDR3 length is 15 residues. Trimming stripped 2 bases from V and 5 bases from J, with 16 bases between. This CDR3 is CASSFPGSGRTEAFF. CDR3 nucleotides: TGCGCCAGCAGCTTCCCGGGATCTGGACGGACTGAAGCTTTCTTT.

The chain has TRBV18 and TRBJ1-4; maybe TRBD1 (5 bases). V was cut by 0 bases and J by 7 bases, with 15 bases left in between. The CDR3 is made up of 16 amino acids. Germline lookup yields CDR1 KGHSH and CDR2 LQKENI. The CDR3 loop is CASSPPSSGRSEKLFF. For the CDR3, the DNA is TGTGCCAGCTCACCACCGTCATCAGGGCGGAGTGAAAAACTGTTTTTT.

This chain links TRBV5-1 with TRBJ2-1; 16 bases agree with TRBD2. V shed 4 bases and J 1 base; nucleotides not matched to a gene: 5. Per the germline V gene, CDR1 is SGHRS and CDR2 is YFSETQ. The CDR3 is made up of 18 amino acids. CDR3 bases: TGCGCCAGCAGCCTGGGACTAGCGGGAGGGCGGTCCTACAATGAGCAGTTCTTC. Its protein is CASSLGLAGGRSYNEQFF.

The rearrangement uses TRBV11-2 and TRBJ1-1; 9 bases map to TRBD1. The V gene end was trimmed by 7 bases and the J gene end by 4 bases; junction bases not matched to a gene: 4. CDR1 SGHAT and CDR2 FQNNGV come from the germline V gene. The CDR3 totals 13 residues. The CDR3 sequence is CASTPDRGTEAFF. CDR3 nucleotide sequence: TGTGCCAGCACCCCGGACAGGGGCACTGAAGCTTTCTTT. The full variable domain, its missing parts supplied by reference TRBV11-2 and TRBJ1-1, is EAGVAQSPRYKIIEKRQSVAFWCNPISGHATLYWYQQILGQGPKLLIQFQNNGVVDDSQLPKDRFSAERLKGVDSTLKIQPAKLEDSAVYLCASTPDRGTEAFFGQGTRLTVV.

J is TRBJ2-7 and V is TRBV28; D may be TRBD1 (6 bases). This CDR3 has 12 residues. Looked up from germline, CDR1 is MDHEN and CDR2 is SYDVKM. V gave up 11 bases and J gave up 5 bases, with 16 bases separating them. For the CDR3, the DNA is TGTGCCGCCTGTCCCGGGACAAACGAGCAGTACTTC. Its protein is CAACPGTNEQYF.

The chain couples TRBV7-2 to TRBJ2-1, with 15 bases that match TRBD2. The trim removed 5 bases at V and 0 bases at J, leaving 8 bases unmatched. The CDR3 covers 19 residues. Germline loops: CDR1 SGHTA, CDR2 FQGNSA. CDR3 sequence (DNA): TGTGCCAGCAGCCCAAAAGGACTAGCGGGAGGGTACTCCTACAATGAGCAGTTCTTC. Translating it yields CASSPKGLAGGYSYNEQFF.

The chain employs TRBV7-8 and TRBJ2-1; TRBD2 might be the D (5 bases). With 2 bases removed from V and 2 bases from J, the gap between germline ends came to 10 bases. The CDR3 has 15 residues. The germline CDR1 and CDR2 sequences are SGHVS and FQNEAQ. The CDR3 is CASSLRRVTYNEQFF. The CDR3 DNA reads as TGTGCCAGCAGCTTACGGCGGGTCACCTACAATGAGCAGTTCTTC. Supplemented by reference TRBV7-8 and TRBJ2-1, the full variable domain reads GAGVSQSPRYKVAKRGQDVALRCDPISGHVSLFWYQQALGQGPEFLTYFQNEAQLDKSGLPSDRFFAERPEGSVSTLKIQRTQQEDSAVYLCASSLRRVTYNEQFFGPGTRLTVL.

Regarding this clone: Distinct nucleotide sequences in the sample also encode this CDR3. J is TRBJ2-5 and V is TRBV9; unclear D gene. CDR3 size: 13 residues. Germline assignment: CDR1 SGDLS and CDR2 YYNGEE. The V end was cut by 2 bases, the J end by 3 bases, with 8 bases between. CDR3 loop: CASSVAGKETQYF. CDR3 sequence (DNA): TGTGCCAGCAGCGTGGCCGGAAAAGAGACCCAGTACTTC.